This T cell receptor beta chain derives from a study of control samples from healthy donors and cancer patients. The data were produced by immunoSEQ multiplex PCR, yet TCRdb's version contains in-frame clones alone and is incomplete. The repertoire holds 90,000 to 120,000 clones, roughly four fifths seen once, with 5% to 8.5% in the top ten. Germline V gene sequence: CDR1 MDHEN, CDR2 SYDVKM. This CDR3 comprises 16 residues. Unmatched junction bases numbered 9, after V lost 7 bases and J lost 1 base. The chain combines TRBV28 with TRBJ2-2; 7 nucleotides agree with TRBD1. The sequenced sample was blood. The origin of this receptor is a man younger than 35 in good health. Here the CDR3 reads CASTLPGTVNTGELFF. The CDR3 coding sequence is TGTGCCAGCACGCTACCCGGGACAGTGAACACCGGGGAGCTGTTTTTT.